Below, 10 T cell receptor beta chains from the same sample are listed, as sequenced in a study of cytomegalovirus exposure and HLA in healthy donors. The PCR employed 60 Vbeta primers together with 13 Jbeta primers. TCRdb's copy holds only in-frame clones and misses some; the assay was immunoSEQ multiplex PCR. The sample consists of 180,000 or so clones, roughly 80% of them appearing once. Sequenced sample: PBMCs. These receptors came from a woman in her thirties or forties in good health and CMV-seropositive.

The chain couples TRBV19 to TRBJ2-2, with 8 bases fitting TRBD2. The CDR3 is 14 residues long. Germline CDR1 is LNHDA and CDR2 is SQIVND (reference sequence). The V segment lost 8 bases and the J segment 4 bases; nucleotides outside the gene matches: 6. CDR3 loop: CASRAGVVTGELFF. The CDR3 DNA reads TGTGCCAGTCGAGCGGGAGTTGTCACCGGGGAGCTGTTTTTT.

The chain is built from TRBV19 and TRBJ2-7; TRBD2 matches at 11 bases. V dropped 3 bases and J dropped 2; count of bases not matched to a gene: 3. Germline V gives CDR1 LNHDA, CDR2 SQIVND (reference sequence). CDR3 length: 15 amino acids. The CDR3 sequence: CASSISGRGTYEQYF. CDR3 nucleotide sequence: TGTGCCAGTAGTATTAGCGGGAGGGGGACCTACGAGCAGTACTTC.

This chain uses TRBV5-1 with TRBJ2-7; the match to TRBD1 covers 7 bases. Germline loops: CDR1 SGHRS, CDR2 YFSETQ. The CDR3 has 14 amino acids. V shed 0 bases and J 2 bases; nucleotides not matched to a gene: 2. The CDR3 nucleotides are TGCGCCAGCAGCTTGGCGACAGGGCCCTACGAGCAGTACTTC. Translated, it gives CASSLATGPYEQYF. The entire variable domain, with the rest obtained from reference TRBV5-1 and TRBJ2-7, is as follows: KAGVTQTPRYLIKTRGQQVTLSCSPISGHRSVSWYQQTPGQGLQFLFEYFSETQRNKGNFPGRFSGRQFSNSRSEMNVSTLELGDSALYLCASSLATGPYEQYFGPGTRLTVT.

This sequence joins TRBV7-9 and TRBJ1-1; TRBD1 agrees at 7 bases. This CDR3 is built from 14 residues. V lost 5 bases to trimming and J lost 6 bases; unmatched junction nucleotides: 9. Germline assignment: CDR1 SEHNR and CDR2 FQNEAQ (reference sequence). CDR3 nucleotides: TGTGCCAGCAGCACGCGACAGGGTTTCTCTGAAGCTTTCTTT. Its translation: CASSTRQGFSEAFF.

V is TRBV5-1 and J is TRBJ1-2; a weak D match, TRBD1 (6 bases). CDR3 size: 16 residues. The germline V and J ends were trimmed by 3 bases and 1 base, with 16 bases remaining between them. Germline CDR1 SGHRS, CDR2 YFSETQ. CDR3 bases: TGCGCCAGCAGCTCAGACCGAAACAGGGATAACTATGGCTACACCTTC. The encoded protein is CASSSDRNRDNYGYTF. The whole variable domain, remainder taken from reference TRBV5-1 and TRBJ1-2, is KAGVTQTPRYLIKTRGQQVTLSCSPISGHRSVSWYQQTPGQGLQFLFEYFSETQRNKGNFPGRFSGRQFSNSRSEMNVSTLELGDSALYLCASSSDRNRDNYGYTFGSGTRLTVV.

The chain links TRBV28 to TRBJ1-4; maybe TRBD1 (6 bases). The germline gives CDR1 MDHEN, CDR2 SYDVKM. V lost 5 bases and J 2 bases, leaving 9 bases between the germline ends. CDR3 length: 14 residues. The CDR3 is CASSPQGTNEKLFF. CDR3 DNA: TGTGCCAGCAGTCCACAGGGTACTAATGAAAAACTGTTTTTT.

This chain joins TRBV25-1 and TRBJ2-6, with 9 bases fitting TRBD1. Germline V CDR1 and CDR2: MGHDK, SYGVNS. CDR3 length equals 17 residues. With V trimmed by 3 bases and J by 4 bases, 7 bases remained unmatched. The CDR3 DNA reads TGTGCCAGCAGTGACTTTGGACAGGGGTCCGGGGCCAACGTCCTGACTTTC. Translated: CASSDFGQGSGANVLTF.

Only one count was recorded for this clone. The V and J genes are TRBV7-2 and TRBJ1-3; 7 nucleotides match TRBD1. CDR3 length: 14 amino acids. The V gene's germline CDR1 is SGHTA and CDR2 FQGNSA. V lost 3 bases to trimming and J lost 3 bases; unmatched junction nucleotides: 2. The CDR3 nucleotides read TGTGCCAGCAGCTTGGGGACAGTTGGAAACACCATATATTTT. Translated: CASSLGTVGNTIYF.

The CDR3 sequence: CASSALAGGPGGTQYF. The CDR3 nucleotides read TGTGCCAGCAGCGCCCTAGCGGGAGGGCCGGGGGGGACCCAGTACTTC. The V gene is TRBV7-6, the J gene TRBJ2-5; 12 bases align to TRBD2. Trimming took 5 bases from V and 7 from J; bases not matched to a gene: 11. Germline CDR1 SGHVS, CDR2 FNYEAQ. The CDR3 is 16 residues long. The variable domain in full, with the rest retrieved from reference TRBV7-6 and TRBJ2-5, is GAGVSQSPRYKVTKRGQDVALRCDPISGHVSLYWYRQALGQGPEFLTYFNYEAQQDKSGLPNDRFSAERPEGSISTLTIQRTEQRDSAMYRCASSALAGGPGGTQYFGPGTRLLVL.

Here the CDR3 DNA reads TGTGCCAGTAGTATACAGGGGGTCGGTGGCTACACCTTC. It encodes CASSIQGVGGYTF. The chain combines TRBV19 with TRBJ1-2; 7 bases line up with TRBD1. CDR3 length equals 13 residues. Trimming at V came to 2 bases and at J to 7 bases, leaving 4 bases not matched to a gene. Per germline, CDR1 LNHDA and CDR2 SQIVND (reference sequence).